The 2 T cell receptor beta chains below all came from one sample that was sequenced in a study of CD8 T cells in ankylosing spondylitis. Study-wide findings and caveats: A TCR beta motif of under 10 highly homologous variants appeared characteristic of ankylosing spondylitis blood.

The antigens of these receptors remain unknown. TCRdb redid the calling of the 5' RACE reads with MiXCR, one entry per CDR3 protein. This table holds hundreds of thousands of distinct CDR3 sequences, 10% to 15% found once. Sequencing was carried out using blood, either unsorted or a sorted T cell fraction (not recorded which). Every receptor here comes from a male donor with ankylosing spondylitis.

This clonotype was counted only a few times. One junction end disagrees with the germline gene, perhaps due to a read error. The chain joins TRBV7-7 to TRBJ2-7; no firm D call. This CDR3 comprises 13 residues. Germline-derived CDR1 and CDR2 are SSHAT and FNYEAQ (reference sequence). For the CDR3, the DNA is TGTGCTAGCAGCCCCGGACCCGCCTACGAGCAGTACTTC. Its translation: CASSPGPAYEQYF.

The chain joins TRBV3-1 to TRBJ2-1, with TRBD2 matching 9 bases. The CDR3 is 15 residues long. The germline CDR1 and CDR2 sequences are LGHDT and YNNKEL (reference sequence). With V trimmed by 4 bases and J by 5 bases, 6 bases remained unmatched. In DNA form, the CDR3 reads TGTGCCAGCAGCCGAATAGCGGGAGCCAACAATGAGCAGTTCTTC. Its protein is CASSRIAGANNEQFF.